The clone carrying this T cell receptor (beta chain) is classed as large. The antigen is unknown. This sample stems from a study of circulating CD8 cells and anti-PD-1 response in melanoma. CDR1 MDHEN and CDR2 SYDVKM come from the germline V gene. The CDR3 sequence is 15 residues long. The V segment lost 4 bases and the J segment 7 bases; nucleotides outside the gene matches: 12. Broader study findings: TIGIT repertoires were least diverse, DNEG repertoires most diverse.

TCR libraries were prepared from roughly 15 ng of total RNA with the QIAseq Immune Repertoire TCR panel. TCRdb recomputed calls from the reads with MiXCR, one row per CDR3 protein. The table records hundreds of distinct CDR3 sequences, under 7% of them present only once. From live CD3+CD8+TCRalphabeta+ cells, four PD-1 and/or TIGIT subsets were sorted. The clonotype comes from a human donor with melanoma. The specimen was CD8+ T cells from PBMCs, collected at baseline or after one month of anti-PD-1 therapy (not recorded which). The V call is TRBV28, the J call TRBJ1-1; 7 nucleotides line up with TRBD1. Here the CDR3 DNA reads TGTGCCAGCAGTTCCTTGACAGGGCTCGCTCTTGAAGCTTTCTTT. It specifies CASSSLTGLALEAFF.